Below are 6 T cell receptor beta chains sequenced from a single sample in a study of T cells in localized non-small cell lung cancer. Repertoires were generated with immunoSEQ multiplex PCR, while TCRdb's copy carries only in-frame clones and drops some. The table includes roughly 18,000 clones, around 81% detected once. Sequenced material: peripheral blood, taken before any cancer treatment. The receptor source for this set is a female donor of 60 years or more with stage I lung adenocarcinoma.

The gene calls are TRBV5-4 and TRBJ1-1, with 7 bases lining up with TRBD1. Germline assignment: CDR1 SGHNT and CDR2 YYREEE (reference sequence). The CDR3 has 13 residues. J was trimmed by 9 bases and V by 0 bases; bases with no gene match: 5. CDR3 in amino acids: CASSLGTGAQAFF. As DNA, the CDR3 is TGTGCCAGCAGCTTGGGAACAGGGGCTCAAGCTTTCTTT.

The V gene is TRBV14, the J gene TRBJ2-7; no definite D call. The CDR3 length is 13 residues. Germline lookup yields CDR1 SGHDN and CDR2 FVKESK. V lost 1 base to trimming and J lost 6 bases, with 10 bases between them. The DNA for the CDR3 is TGTGCCAGCAGCCAAGTATCGGCAGGCGAGCAGTACTTC. Translating it yields CASSQVSAGEQYF. The whole variable domain, remainder taken from reference TRBV14 and TRBJ2-7, is EAGVTQFPSHSVIEKGQTVTLRCDPISGHDNLYWYRRVMGKEIKFLLHFVKESKQDESGMPNNRFLAERTGGTYSTLKVQPAELEDSGVYFCASSQVSAGEQYFGPGTRLTVT.

This clone showed up just a few times. J is TRBJ2-1 and V is TRBV7-3, with D unresolved. From germline, CDR1 is SGHTA and CDR2 FQGTGA. V gave up 2 bases and J gave up 4 bases, with 15 bases separating them. The CDR3 is made up of 16 amino acids. For the CDR3, the DNA is TGTGCCAGCAGCTTATTTAGTCGGGCATTATACAATGAGCAGTTCTTC. It yields the protein CASSLFSRALYNEQFF.

This clone was seen a few times. J is TRBJ2-1 and V is TRBV25-1; no reliable D call. This CDR3 has 14 residues. CDR1 is MGHDK, CDR2 SYGVNS, per germline. Trimming cost V 4 bases and J 0 bases, with 7 bases left between them. CDR3 residues: CASSGHNSYNEQFF. CDR3 in DNA: TGTGCCAGCAGTGGGCACAACTCCTACAATGAGCAGTTCTTC.

V is TRBV9 and J is TRBJ2-5, with 9 bases matching TRBD2. Trimming removed 2 bases from V and 5 bases from J; junction bases left unmatched: 7. CDR1 is SGDLS, CDR2 YYNGEE, per germline. The CDR3 is 15 residues long. CDR3 amino acids: CASSVGGGELETQYF. DNA for the CDR3: TGTGCCAGCAGCGTGGGCGGGGGGGAGCTCGAGACCCAGTACTTC. Filled out from reference TRBV9 and TRBJ2-5, the complete variable domain reads DSGVTQTPKHLITATGQRVTLRCSPRSGDLSVYWYQQSLDQGLQFLIQYYNGEERAKGNILERFSAQQFPDLHSELNLSSLELGDSALYFCASSVGGGELETQYFGPGTRLLVL.

J is TRBJ1-5 and V is TRBV28, with TRBD1 identical over 8 bases. After removal of 8 bases from V and 1 base from J, the junction contained 7 bases not matched to a gene. The CDR3 runs to 15 residues. The V gene's germline CDR1 is MDHEN and CDR2 SYDVKM. The CDR3 coding sequence is TGTGCCAGCCGACCCTACAGGGGGAGCAATCAGCCCCAGCATTTT. Translating it yields CASRPYRGSNQPQHF.